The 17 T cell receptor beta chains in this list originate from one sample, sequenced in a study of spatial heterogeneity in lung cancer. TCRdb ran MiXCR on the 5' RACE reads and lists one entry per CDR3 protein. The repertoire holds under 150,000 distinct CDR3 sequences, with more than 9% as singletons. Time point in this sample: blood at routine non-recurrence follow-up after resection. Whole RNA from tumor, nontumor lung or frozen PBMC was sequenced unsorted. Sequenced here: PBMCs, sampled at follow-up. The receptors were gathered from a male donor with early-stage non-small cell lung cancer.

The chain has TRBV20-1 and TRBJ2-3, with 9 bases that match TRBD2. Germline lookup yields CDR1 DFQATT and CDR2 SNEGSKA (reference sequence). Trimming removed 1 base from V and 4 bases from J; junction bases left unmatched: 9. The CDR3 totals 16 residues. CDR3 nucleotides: TGCAGTGCTAGAGTAGGGCGGGGGGGCCTCGCAGATACGCAGTATTTT. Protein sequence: CSARVGRGGLADTQYF.

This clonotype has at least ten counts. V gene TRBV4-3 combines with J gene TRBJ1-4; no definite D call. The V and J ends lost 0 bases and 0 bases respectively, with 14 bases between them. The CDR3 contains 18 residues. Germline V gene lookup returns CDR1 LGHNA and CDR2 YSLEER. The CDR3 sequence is CASSQDYFPGPTNEKLFF. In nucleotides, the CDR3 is TGCGCCAGCAGCCAAGACTATTTCCCAGGCCCAACTAATGAAAAACTGTTTTTT.

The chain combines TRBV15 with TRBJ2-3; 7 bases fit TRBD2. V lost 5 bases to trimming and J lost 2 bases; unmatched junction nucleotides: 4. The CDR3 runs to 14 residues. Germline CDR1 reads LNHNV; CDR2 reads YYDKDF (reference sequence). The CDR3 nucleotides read TGTGCCACCAGCCCGGGACTATTCACAGATACGCAGTATTTT. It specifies CATSPGLFTDTQYF.

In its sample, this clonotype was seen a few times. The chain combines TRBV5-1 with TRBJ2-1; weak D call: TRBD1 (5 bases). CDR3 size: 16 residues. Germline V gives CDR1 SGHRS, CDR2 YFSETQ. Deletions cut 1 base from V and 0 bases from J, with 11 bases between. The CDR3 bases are TGCGCCAGCAGCTTGCAGGGTCCCGGCTCCTACAATGAGCAGTTCTTC. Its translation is CASSLQGPGSYNEQFF.

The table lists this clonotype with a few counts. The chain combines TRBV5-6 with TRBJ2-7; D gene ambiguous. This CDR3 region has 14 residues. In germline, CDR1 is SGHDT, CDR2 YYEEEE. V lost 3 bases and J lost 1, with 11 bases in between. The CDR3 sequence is CASSYLFGSYEQYF. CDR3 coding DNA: TGTGCCAGCAGCTACCTGTTCGGTTCCTACGAGCAGTACTTC.

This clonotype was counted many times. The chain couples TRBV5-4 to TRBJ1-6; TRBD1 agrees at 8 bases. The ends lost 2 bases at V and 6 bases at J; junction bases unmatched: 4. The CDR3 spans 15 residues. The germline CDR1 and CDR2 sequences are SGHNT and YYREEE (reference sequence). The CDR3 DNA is TGTGCCAGCAGCTTTAGCCAGGGGGCTAATTCACCCCTCCACTTT. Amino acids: CASSFSQGANSPLHF.

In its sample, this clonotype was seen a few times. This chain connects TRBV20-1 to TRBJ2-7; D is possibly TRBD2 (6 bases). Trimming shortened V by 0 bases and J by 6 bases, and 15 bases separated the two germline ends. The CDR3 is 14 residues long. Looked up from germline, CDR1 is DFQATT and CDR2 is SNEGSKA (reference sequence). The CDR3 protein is CSARDQGGRIEQYF. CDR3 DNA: TGCAGTGCTAGAGATCAGGGAGGAAGGATCGAGCAGTACTTC.

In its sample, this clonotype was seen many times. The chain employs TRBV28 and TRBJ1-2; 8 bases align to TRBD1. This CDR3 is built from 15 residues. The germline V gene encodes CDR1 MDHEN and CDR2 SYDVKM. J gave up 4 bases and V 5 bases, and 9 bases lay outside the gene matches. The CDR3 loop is CASSLRTGKGYGYTF. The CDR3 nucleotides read TGTGCCAGCAGTCTAAGGACAGGGAAGGGCTATGGCTACACCTTC.

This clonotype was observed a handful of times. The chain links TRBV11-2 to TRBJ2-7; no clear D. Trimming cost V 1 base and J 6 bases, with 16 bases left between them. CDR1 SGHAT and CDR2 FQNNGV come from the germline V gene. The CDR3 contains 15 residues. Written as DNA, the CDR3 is TGTGCCAGCAGCTTAGCTCGGTCAAGCCCCTTCGAGCAGTACTTC. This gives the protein CASSLARSSPFEQYF.

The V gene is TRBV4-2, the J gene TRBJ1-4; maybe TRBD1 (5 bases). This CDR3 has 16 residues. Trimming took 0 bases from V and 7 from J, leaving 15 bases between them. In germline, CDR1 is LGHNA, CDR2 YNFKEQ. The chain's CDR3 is CASSQEGAVRGEKLFF. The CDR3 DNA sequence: TGTGCCAGCAGCCAAGAAGGAGCGGTTAGGGGTGAAAAACTGTTTTTT.

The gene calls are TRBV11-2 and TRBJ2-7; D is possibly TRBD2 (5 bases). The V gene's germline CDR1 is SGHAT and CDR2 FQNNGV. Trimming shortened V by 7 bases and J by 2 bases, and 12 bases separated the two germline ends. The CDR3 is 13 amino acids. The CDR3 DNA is TGTGCCAGCACCAATTCCGGGGCCTACGAGCAGTACTTC. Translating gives CASTNSGAYEQYF.

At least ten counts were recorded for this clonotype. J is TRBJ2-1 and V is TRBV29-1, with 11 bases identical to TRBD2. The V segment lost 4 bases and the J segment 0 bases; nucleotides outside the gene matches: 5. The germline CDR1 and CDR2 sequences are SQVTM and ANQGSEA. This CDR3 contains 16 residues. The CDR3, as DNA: TGCAGCGTTGCTAGCGGGGGGTTGAGCTCCTACAATGAGCAGTTCTTC. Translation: CSVASGGLSSYNEQFF.

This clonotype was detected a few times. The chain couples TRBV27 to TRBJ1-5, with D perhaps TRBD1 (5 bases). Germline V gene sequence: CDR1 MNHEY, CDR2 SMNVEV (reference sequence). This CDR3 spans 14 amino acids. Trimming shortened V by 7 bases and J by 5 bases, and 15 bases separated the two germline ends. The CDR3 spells CASTPRQGHQPQHF. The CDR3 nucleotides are TGTGCCAGCACCCCTCGGCAGGGCCATCAGCCCCAGCATTTT.

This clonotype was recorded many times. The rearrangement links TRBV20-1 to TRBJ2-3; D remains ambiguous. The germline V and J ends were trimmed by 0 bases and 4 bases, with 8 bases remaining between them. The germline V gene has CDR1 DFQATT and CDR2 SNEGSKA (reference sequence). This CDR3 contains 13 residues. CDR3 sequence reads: CSARDQLADTQYF. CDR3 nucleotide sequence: TGCAGTGCTAGAGATCAGCTGGCAGATACGCAGTATTTT.

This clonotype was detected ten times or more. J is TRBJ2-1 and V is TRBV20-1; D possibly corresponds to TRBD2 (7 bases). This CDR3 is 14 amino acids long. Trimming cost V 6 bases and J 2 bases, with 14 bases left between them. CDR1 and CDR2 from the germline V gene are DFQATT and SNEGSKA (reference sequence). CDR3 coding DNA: TGCAGTGCCCCGCCGGGGGGCCCCTACAATGAGCAGTTCTTC. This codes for CSAPPGGPYNEQFF.

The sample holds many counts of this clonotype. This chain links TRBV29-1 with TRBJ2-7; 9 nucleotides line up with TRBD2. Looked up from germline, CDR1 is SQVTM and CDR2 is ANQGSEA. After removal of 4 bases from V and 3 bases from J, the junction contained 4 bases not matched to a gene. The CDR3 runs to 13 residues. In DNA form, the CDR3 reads TGCAGCGTTGTTCCAGCGGGGGGCTACGAGCAGTACTTC. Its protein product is CSVVPAGGYEQYF.

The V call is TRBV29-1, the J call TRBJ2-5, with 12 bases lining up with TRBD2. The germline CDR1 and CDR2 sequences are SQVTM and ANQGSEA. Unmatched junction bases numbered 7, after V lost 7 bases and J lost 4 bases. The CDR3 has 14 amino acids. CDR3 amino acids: CSASSGGAGETQYF. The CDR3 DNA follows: TGCAGCGCTTCTAGCGGGGGGGCCGGAGAGACCCAGTACTTC.